The 29 T cell receptor beta chains presented below share a single source sample, sequenced in a study of shared clonotypes between healthy human individuals. Clones were sequenced by immunoSEQ multiplex PCR, and TCRdb holds only the in-frame ones, with some missing. The sample has 90,000 to 120,000 clones; around 65% are singletons. Input material: memory CD8+ T cells sorted from blood. Indicated subset: CD45RO+ cells pooled with CCR7-negative TemRA cells. These receptors were obtained from a young woman in good health.

This chain joins TRBV7-2 and TRBJ2-1; D not certain. V was pared by 1 base and J by 2 bases, with 12 bases between. Germline CDR1 reads SGHTA; CDR2 reads FQGNSA. The CDR3 is 16 amino acids. The CDR3 spells CASSLGSGPPYNEQFF. The CDR3 DNA reads as TGTGCCAGCAGCTTAGGGTCGGGTCCCCCCTACAATGAGCAGTTCTTC.

The J gene is TRBJ1-4, the V gene TRBV6-6, with D uncertain. The V end was cut by 2 bases, the J end by 7 bases, with 8 bases between. There are 13 residues in the CDR3. Germline V lookup: CDR1 MNHNY, CDR2 SVGAGI (reference sequence). DNA of the CDR3: TGTGCCAGCAGTTACGTGGGATTTGAAAAACTGTTTTTT. Translating gives CASSYVGFEKLFF.

The rearrangement links TRBV7-2 to TRBJ2-1; D remains ambiguous. Germline lookup yields CDR1 SGHTA and CDR2 FQGNSA. This CDR3 spans 13 amino acids. Trimming removed 5 bases at V and 5 bases at J, with 10 bases between. CDR3 region: CASSPYLNNEQFF. The CDR3 nucleotides are TGTGCCAGCAGCCCCTACCTAAACAATGAGCAGTTCTTC.

The V call is TRBV5-1, the J call TRBJ1-5; D is undetermined. Germline V gives CDR1 SGHRS, CDR2 YFSETQ. V dropped 0 bases and J dropped 4 bases, with 11 bases sitting between them. This CDR3 region has 15 residues. Written as DNA, the CDR3 is TGCGCCAGCAGCTTGGGGTTCCCTATTAATCAGCCCCAGCATTTT. Protein product: CASSLGFPINQPQHF.

In this sample, this clone turned up a few times. This chain connects TRBV29-1 to TRBJ1-2, with D possibly matching TRBD1 (5 bases). Germline-derived CDR1 and CDR2 are SQVTM and ANQGSEA. Trimming cost V 3 bases and J 4 bases, with 9 bases left between them. The CDR3 runs 12 residues. The CDR3: CSVDGAAYGYTF. For the CDR3, the DNA is TGCAGCGTTGATGGGGCAGCCTATGGCTACACCTTC.

The gene calls are TRBV7-9 and TRBJ2-7; 10 bases are a match to TRBD2. This CDR3 comprises 15 residues. The ends lost 5 bases at V and 5 bases at J; junction bases unmatched: 9. Germline CDR1 reads SEHNR; CDR2 reads FQNEAQ (reference sequence). CDR3 in amino acids: CASSAPTSGKNEQYF. DNA of the CDR3: TGTGCCAGCAGCGCCCCCACTAGCGGGAAGAACGAGCAGTACTTC.

This clone is medium-sized by share. The rearrangement links TRBV6-1 to TRBJ2-7, with D possibly TRBD2 on 6 matching bases. This CDR3 region has 17 residues. V was shortened by 2 bases and J by 1 base, with 18 bases between the two germline ends. Germline loops: CDR1 MNHNS, CDR2 SASEGT. In DNA form, the CDR3 reads TGTGCCAGCAGTGAATCCACAGCTGGACGGGGGTCCTACGAGCAGTACTTC. It is translated as CASSESTAGRGSYEQYF.

Many counts were recorded for this clone. This rearrangement joins TRBV4-2 to TRBJ2-3; 7 bases map to TRBD2. V shed 0 bases and J 2 bases; nucleotides not matched to a gene: 8. Germline CDR1 is LGHNA and CDR2 is YNFKEQ. The CDR3 is 17 residues long. The DNA of the CDR3 is TGTGCCAGCAGCCAAGAGGACGGGGGAGGGCCCACAGATACGCAGTATTTT. This translates into CASSQEDGGGPTDTQYF.

V usage is TRBV19 and J usage is TRBJ1-1; 8 nucleotides align to TRBD1. CDR3 length equals 12 residues. Germline V gene data show CDR1 as LNHDA and CDR2 as SQIVND (reference sequence). Losses at the gene ends were 8 bases for V and 5 bases for J; bases not matched to a gene: 4. The CDR3 sequence is CASRTGMTEAFF. For the CDR3, the DNA is TGTGCCAGTCGGACAGGGATGACTGAAGCTTTCTTT.

The chain links TRBV5-6 to TRBJ2-3, with TRBD2 matching over 11 bases. The CDR3 is made up of 15 amino acids. Germline V CDR1 and CDR2: SGHDT, YYEEEE. J was trimmed by 6 bases and V by 0 bases; bases with no gene match: 3. The chain's CDR3 is CASSLVSSGRDTQYF. The CDR3 coding sequence is TGTGCCAGCAGCTTGGTGTCTAGCGGGAGGGATACGCAGTATTTT.

This clone was found a few times. V gene TRBV7-9 combines with J gene TRBJ2-1; D is perhaps TRBD2 (5 bases). This CDR3 region has 16 residues. Germline V gene sequence: CDR1 SEHNR, CDR2 FQNEAQ (reference sequence). V lost 5 bases and J 2 bases, leaving 16 bases between the germline ends. In DNA form, the CDR3 reads TGTGCCAGCAGCCCCAAACGAGCGGAGCCCTACAATGAGCAGTTCTTC. It specifies CASSPKRAEPYNEQFF.

This clone came up once. In DNA form, the CDR3 reads TGTGCCAGCAGTCGGACGGGACAGACTAACTATGGCTACACCTTC. This sequence encodes CASSRTGQTNYGYTF. This chain connects TRBV6-6 to TRBJ1-2; the match to TRBD1 covers 7 bases. Trimming removed 5 bases from V and 0 bases from J; junction bases left unmatched: 6. The CDR3 length is 15 residues. Per the germline V gene, CDR1 is MNHNY and CDR2 is SVGAGI (reference sequence).

The J gene is TRBJ1-2, the V gene TRBV19; 7 bases are a match to TRBD1. Trimming took 1 base from V and 3 from J; bases not matched to a gene: 5. The CDR3 is made up of 15 amino acids. The germline V gene has CDR1 LNHDA and CDR2 SQIVND (reference sequence). The CDR3 DNA is TGTGCCAGTAGTATAGCCCTCGGGACAGACTATGGCTACACCTTC. Protein: CASSIALGTDYGYTF.

This chain links TRBV4-1 with TRBJ1-2; no clear D gene. Germline CDR1 and CDR2: MGHRA and YSYEKL. The CDR3 runs to 15 residues. V lost 3 bases, J lost 5 bases, and 16 bases lay in between. CDR3 sequence (DNA): TGCGCCAGCAGCCAGATCACATCGCCTTTATATGGCTACACCTTC. This sequence encodes CASSQITSPLYGYTF.

The rearrangement links TRBV4-1 to TRBJ2-5, with 8 bases that match TRBD2. The CDR3 covers 15 residues. Germline V gives CDR1 MGHRA, CDR2 YSYEKL. After removal of 4 bases from V and 1 base from J, the junction contained 5 bases not matched to a gene. The CDR3 is CASSRLTSGQETQYF. The CDR3 bases are TGCGCCAGCAGCCGCCTAACTAGCGGCCAAGAGACCCAGTACTTC.

The chain has TRBV5-5 and TRBJ2-3; tentative D call: TRBD2 (6 bases). The CDR3 sequence is 16 residues long. Trimming took off 3 bases at V and 1 base at J, with 15 bases between the two ends. Germline V gene data show CDR1 as SGHKS and CDR2 as YYEKEE (reference sequence). The DNA for the CDR3 is TGTGCCAGCAGCTCCGGGACTTTAAGGGGCACAGATACGCAGTATTTT. It encodes CASSSGTLRGTDTQYF.

The sample holds one count of this clone. Other DNA sequences within the sample encode an identical CDR3. This chain uses TRBV14 with TRBJ2-7, with D uncertain. This CDR3 comprises 13 residues. Germline V gives CDR1 SGHDN, CDR2 FVKESK. Between the trimmed V and J ends, which lost 0 bases and 3 bases, there was a span of 6 bases. As DNA, the CDR3 is TGTGCCAGCAGCCAAGATCTGGGCTACGAGCAGTACTTC. It encodes CASSQDLGYEQYF.

The rearrangement uses TRBV21-1 and TRBJ2-7. TRBV21-1 is a recognized pseudogene. CDR3 length: 17 amino acids. CDR3 bases: TGTGCCAGCAGCAAAGAGGGGGGTTGCGGGTACTCCTACGAGCAGTACTTC. It yields the protein CASSKEGGCGYSYEQYF.

This clone came up a few times. The gene calls are TRBV6-1 and TRBJ2-3; TRBD1 might be the D (6 bases). With 4 bases removed from V and 4 bases from J, the gap between germline ends came to 15 bases. Germline values: CDR1 MNHNS, CDR2 SASEGT. CDR3 length: 15 amino acids. The CDR3 DNA is TGTGCCAGCAGTGGAGTGGCAGGGGAAGCAGATACGCAGTATTTT. This translates into CASSGVAGEADTQYF.

V usage is TRBV2 and J usage is TRBJ2-7; 10 bases agree with TRBD2. Germline CDR1 and CDR2: SNHLY and FYNNEI. V gave up 6 bases and J gave up 4 bases; unmatched junction bases: 15. The CDR3 totals 17 residues. The CDR3 nucleotides read TGTGCCAGCAGCCCCAGGGGGAGCGGGAGGGCCAGGTACGAGCAGTACTTC. This translates into CASSPRGSGRARYEQYF.

This chain links TRBV21-1 with TRBJ1-1; the listed D gene, TRBD1, was not tested against the DNA. TRBV21-1 represents a pseudogene. The CDR3 sequence is 13 residues long. The CDR3 nucleotides read TGTGCCGGACCAAAGTACCAGGGCACTGAAGCTTTCTTT. Translation: CAGPKYQGTEAFF.

The sample holds one count of this clone. V and J are TRBV25-1 and TRBJ2-5, with D maybe TRBD2 (7 bases). The J call may be wrong; the DNA end is better matched by TRBJ2-7. The CDR3 is 15 amino acids. CDR1 MGHDK and CDR2 SYGVNS come from the germline V gene. Here the CDR3 reads CASSAPRGAGDEQYF. CDR3 in DNA: TGTGCCAGCAGTGCCCCCCGGGGGGCCGGCGACGAGCAGTACTTC.

The gene calls are TRBV4-1 and TRBJ1-5; possible D gene TRBD1, 5 bases. The germline gives CDR1 MGHRA, CDR2 YSYEKL. The CDR3 is made up of 15 amino acids. V gave up 4 bases and J gave up 6 bases, with 16 bases separating them. CDR3 DNA sequence: TGCGCCAGCAGCCGGGGGGGTGGGTTAGGTCAGCCCCAGCATTTT. Amino acids: CASSRGGGLGQPQHF.

This clone was counted only a few times. V is TRBV7-9 and J is TRBJ2-3, with unresolved D. The CDR3 has 14 residues. V was shortened by 7 bases and J by 1 base, with 12 bases between the two germline ends. Germline values: CDR1 SEHNR, CDR2 FQNEAQ (reference sequence). The CDR3, as DNA: TGTGCCAGCAAGACTCCCCTCGGCACAGATACGCAGTATTTT. Its protein is CASKTPLGTDTQYF.

This chain uses TRBV28 with TRBJ2-3; 9 nucleotides match TRBD2. With 5 bases clipped from V and 5 bases from J, the junction kept 2 bases outside the gene matches. Germline V gene sequence: CDR1 MDHEN, CDR2 SYDVKM. The CDR3 spans 13 residues. CDR3 nucleotides: TGTGCCAGCAGTCTAGCGGGAAGAGATACGCAGTATTTT. It is translated as CASSLAGRDTQYF.

The rearrangement links TRBV5-1 to TRBJ2-7; a weak D match, TRBD1 (5 bases). V gave up 3 bases and J gave up 1 base, with 8 bases separating them. The CDR3 consists of 13 residues. CDR1 is SGHRS, CDR2 YFSETQ, per germline. CDR3 sequence: CASSSPGSYEQYF. As DNA, the CDR3 is TGCGCCAGCAGCTCCCCAGGGTCCTACGAGCAGTACTTC.

J is TRBJ2-1 and V is TRBV6-6, with 8 bases that match TRBD2. Per germline, CDR1 MNHNY and CDR2 SVGAGI (reference sequence). J lost 5 bases, V lost 5 bases, and 8 bases had no gene match. This CDR3 region has 15 residues. The CDR3 nucleotides read TGTGCCAGCAGTAACCTAGCGGGCAGAAACAATGAGCAGTTCTTC. Protein sequence: CASSNLAGRNNEQFF.

The V call is TRBV6-1, the J call TRBJ2-7, with a weak D call TRBD1 (5 bases). This CDR3 comprises 13 residues. CDR1 and CDR2 from the germline V gene are MNHNS and SASEGT. V was pared by 4 bases and J by 7 bases, with 14 bases between. CDR3 nucleotides: TGTGCCAGCAGTGGCGACGACTCAGGGGAGCAGTACTTC. The encoded protein is CASSGDDSGEQYF.

The chain couples TRBV19 to TRBJ2-5; perhaps D is TRBD1 or TRBD2 (6 bases each). The CDR3 consists of 8 residues. Germline V lookup: CDR1 LNHDA, CDR2 SQIVND (reference sequence). The CDR3 spells CARGVEYF. The CDR3 nucleotides are TGTGCGAGGGGGGTGGAGTACTTC.